The 31 T cell receptor beta chains in this list originate from one sample, sequenced in a study of OX40 agonist ivuxolimab in advanced cancers. Some clones are missing from TCRdb's copy, which holds only in-frame ones; the method was immunoSEQ multiplex PCR. The table records 80,000 or so clones, 84% of them present only once. The sample was CD4+ or CD8+ T cells sorted from blood, taken in a trial of the OX40 agonist ivuxolimab. These receptors all stem from an adult with an advanced solid tumor such as melanoma, head and neck, liver or kidney cancer.

The table lists this clone with a count of one. This sequence joins TRBV2 and TRBJ2-1; no firm D call. Germline CDR1 is SNHLY and CDR2 is FYNNEI. The V gene lost 4 bases and the J gene lost 8 bases, with 6 bases spanning the gap. This CDR3 contains 11 residues. In nucleotides, the CDR3 is TGTGCCAGCAGTGCCGCCCATGAGCAGTTCTTC. Residues: CASSAAHEQFF.

V usage is TRBV7-3 and J usage is TRBJ2-7; D is unclear. Per germline, CDR1 SGHTA and CDR2 FQGTGA. CDR3 length equals 13 residues. V lost 5 bases and J lost 6, with 14 bases in between. As DNA, the CDR3 is TGTGCCAGCAGCGGATCTCCTCGAGGCGAGCAGTACTTC. It encodes CASSGSPRGEQYF.

The chain carries TRBV18 and TRBJ1-1; no firm D call. The germline V gene encodes CDR1 KGHSH and CDR2 LQKENI. The CDR3 consists of 15 residues. V was trimmed by 3 bases and J by 5 bases, leaving 16 bases between them. The chain's CDR3 is CASSPQALSGTEAFF. The CDR3 DNA reads TGTGCCAGCTCACCCCAGGCGCTGAGTGGGACTGAAGCTTTCTTT.

The chain uses TRBV6-5 and TRBJ1-2, with D possibly being TRBD1 (6 bases). The CDR3 loop spans 15 amino acids. V gave up 0 bases and J gave up 5 bases, with 13 bases separating them. Germline CDR1 is MNHEY and CDR2 is SVGAGI. CDR3 bases: TGTGCCAGCAGTTACTCTCAGGGGTCGGATTATGGCTACACCTTC. Its protein is CASSYSQGSDYGYTF.

This clone occurred a few times. The genes are TRBV4-1 and TRBJ1-2; D gene unclear. The germline V and J ends were trimmed by 4 bases and 8 bases, with 14 bases remaining between them. This CDR3 contains 13 residues. CDR1 and CDR2 from the germline V gene are MGHRA and YSYEKL. CDR3 bases: TGCGCCAGCAGCCTGAGCAGGAGCCTAGGCTACACCTTC. This translates into CASSLSRSLGYTF.

This clone has a single count. At one end the junction does not follow the germline gene, possibly because of a read error. V usage is TRBV6-6 and J usage is TRBJ1-1; tentative D call: TRBD1 (6 bases). This CDR3 has 15 amino acids. CDR1 MNHNY and CDR2 SVGAGI come from the germline V gene (reference sequence). The CDR3 bases are TGTGCCAGCAGTTACGGGGGCGGTATGAAGACTGAAGCTTTCTTT. Translated: CASSYGGGMKTEAFF.

This clone was recorded once. CDR3 loop: CASSMGASYEQYF. DNA for the CDR3: TGTGCCAGTAGTATGGGCGCTTCCTACGAGCAGTACTTC. The chain is built from TRBV19 and TRBJ2-7; D is undetermined. Between the trimmed V and J ends, which lost 3 bases and 1 base, there was a span of 7 bases. This CDR3 comprises 13 residues. Germline CDR1 and CDR2: LNHDA and SQIVND (reference sequence).

This clone was detected once. The rearrangement links TRBV2 to TRBJ2-6, with 10 bases aligning to TRBD1. V lost 4 bases and J lost 2; bases outside the gene matches: 14. CDR1 SNHLY and CDR2 FYNNEI come from the germline V gene. This CDR3 is 20 amino acids long. CDR3 loop: CASSGGQGRIGSPGANVLTF. The CDR3 DNA is TGTGCCAGCAGTGGGGGACAGGGGCGGATAGGGAGCCCTGGGGCCAACGTCCTGACTTTC. The entire variable domain, with the rest obtained from reference TRBV2 and TRBJ2-6, is as follows: EPEVTQTPSHQVTQMGQEVILRCVPISNHLYFYWYRQILGQKVEFLVSFYNNEISEKSEIFDDQFSVERPDGSNFTLKIRSTKLEDSAMYFCASSGGQGRIGSPGANVLTFGAGSRLTVL.

The rearrangement links TRBV29-1 to TRBJ2-3; no definite D call. CDR1 is SQVTM, CDR2 ANQGSEA, per germline. The CDR3 sequence is 12 residues long. V lost 8 bases, J lost 1 base, and 10 bases lay in between. CDR3 nucleotide sequence: TGCAGCCACAGAGACGGCACAGATACGCAGTATTTT. Translated: CSHRDGTDTQYF.

The chain has TRBV5-4 and TRBJ2-3, with TRBD2 identical over 9 bases. The germline gives CDR1 SGHNT, CDR2 YYREEE (reference sequence). Trimming at V came to 4 bases and at J to 1 base, leaving 7 bases not matched to a gene. The CDR3 has 16 amino acids. CDR3 protein: CASSQSQRGGTDTQYF. CDR3 bases: TGTGCCAGCAGCCAGTCGCAGCGGGGGGGCACAGATACGCAGTATTTT. Supplemented by reference TRBV5-4 and TRBJ2-3, the full variable domain reads ETGVTQSPTHLIKTRGQQVTLRCSSQSGHNTVSWYQQALGQGPQFIFQYYREEENGRGNFPPRFSGLQFPNYSSELNVNALELDDSALYLCASSQSQRGGTDTQYFGPGTRLTVL.

The V and J genes are TRBV28 and TRBJ1-1; D gene ambiguous. Trimming stripped 5 bases from V and 5 bases from J, with 6 bases between. Germline CDR1 is MDHEN and CDR2 is SYDVKM. CDR3 length equals 11 residues. The CDR3 spells CASSTTTEAFF. The DNA for the CDR3 is TGTGCCAGCAGTACAACTACTGAAGCTTTCTTT.

CDR3 nucleotide sequence: TGTGCCAGCAGCTGGACGGCGAACTATGGCTACACCTTC. Amino acid sequence: CASSWTANYGYTF. The J gene is TRBJ1-2, the V gene TRBV7-2; D gene unclear. Germline V CDR1 and CDR2: SGHTA, FQGNSA. CDR3 length: 13 residues. Trimming removed 4 bases at V and 2 bases at J, with 8 bases between.

The chain is built from TRBV15 and TRBJ1-3; D is unclear. CDR1 LNHNV and CDR2 YYDKDF come from the germline V gene (reference sequence). CDR3 length equals 15 residues. V lost 0 bases and J 1 base, leaving 7 bases between the germline ends. CDR3 DNA sequence: TGTGCCACCAGCAGAGATCGGGTATCTGGAAACACCATATATTTT. Translation: CATSRDRVSGNTIYF.

V gene TRBV5-1 combines with J gene TRBJ2-1, with TRBD1 matching 9 bases. Trimming removed 1 base from V and 7 bases from J; junction bases left unmatched: 6. Per the germline V gene, CDR1 is SGHRS and CDR2 is YFSETQ. The CDR3 covers 15 residues. The CDR3 nucleotides read TGCGCCAGCAGCTTGAGGGACAGGGTGGGGAATGAGCAGTTCTTC. It specifies CASSLRDRVGNEQFF.

This rearrangement joins TRBV5-1 to TRBJ1-3; D not resolved. CDR1 is SGHRS, CDR2 YFSETQ, per germline. V dropped 3 bases and J dropped 3 bases, with 10 bases sitting between them. This CDR3 region has 14 residues. The CDR3 bases are TGCGCCAGCAGCTCACCGGAGGGTGGAAACACCATATATTTT. It specifies CASSSPEGGNTIYF.

The rearrangement joins TRBV9 to TRBJ2-5, with D hard to call. The V end was cut by 3 bases, the J end by 9 bases, with 15 bases between. The CDR3 totals 13 residues. Germline V gene sequence: CDR1 SGDLS, CDR2 YYNGEE. The CDR3 nucleotides are TGTGCCAGCAGCGCCTTGGAACTGGCCCCCCAGTACTTC. Translation: CASSALELAPQYF.

The chain links TRBV5-4 to TRBJ2-6; D ambiguous. The CDR3 has 16 amino acids. CDR1 SGHNT and CDR2 YYREEE come from the germline V gene (reference sequence). V shed 1 base and J shed 0 bases, with 8 bases lying between them. The CDR3 is CASSLSAHSGANVLTF. In DNA, the CDR3 is TGTGCCAGCAGCTTGTCGGCCCACTCTGGGGCCAACGTCCTGACTTTC.

The chain uses TRBV30 and TRBJ1-1; D perhaps matches TRBD1 (5 bases). This CDR3 region has 12 residues. The V end was cut by 8 bases, the J end by 4 bases, with 14 bases between. Germline loops: CDR1 GTSNPN, CDR2 SVGIG (reference sequence). The CDR3 is CATRRRVTEAFF. Written as DNA, the CDR3 is TGTGCCACCAGGCGCAGGGTCACTGAAGCTTTCTTT.

This chain uses TRBV4-1 with TRBJ2-7; D may be TRBD2 (5 bases). From germline, CDR1 is MGHRA and CDR2 YSYEKL. V was pared by 3 bases and J by 0 bases, with 15 bases between. CDR3 length: 16 residues. The CDR3 region is CASSHSQDSSSYEQYF. The CDR3 coding sequence is TGCGCCAGCAGCCATTCCCAGGACTCAAGCTCCTACGAGCAGTACTTC.

The V gene is TRBV5-1, the J gene TRBJ1-1; 10 bases are a match to TRBD1. Trimming at V came to 3 bases and at J to 11 bases, leaving 4 bases not matched to a gene. In germline, CDR1 is SGHRS, CDR2 YFSETQ. This CDR3 has 12 amino acids. This CDR3 reads CASSYDRGQAFF. For the CDR3, the DNA is TGCGCCAGCAGCTATGACAGGGGGCAGGCTTTCTTT.

On this clone itself: The same CDR3 can be traced to other DNA sequences in this sample. This chain joins TRBV7-2 and TRBJ1-3, with D perhaps matching TRBD1 (5 bases). Germline CDR1 is SGHTA and CDR2 is FQGNSA. This CDR3 comprises 13 residues. Trimming removed 5 bases from V and 4 bases from J, with 9 bases in between. The CDR3 bases are TGTGCCAGCAGCCCCCGGACAGGAAACACCATATATTTT. It codes for CASSPRTGNTIYF.

The V and J genes are TRBV7-2 and TRBJ2-1, with 9 bases fitting TRBD2. The V segment lost 5 bases and the J segment 7 bases; nucleotides outside the gene matches: 12. CDR3 length: 16 residues. Germline values: CDR1 SGHTA, CDR2 FQGNSA. CDR3 sequence reads: CASSRFYSGGLNEQFF. The CDR3 region has the DNA TGTGCCAGCAGCCGATTCTACAGCGGGGGGCTTAATGAGCAGTTCTTC.

The chain employs TRBV4-2 and TRBJ1-1; no firm D call. Trimming took off 2 bases at V and 5 bases at J, with 6 bases between the two ends. Germline-derived CDR1 and CDR2 are LGHNA and YNFKEQ. This CDR3 spans 12 amino acids. CDR3 in DNA: TGTGCCAGCAGCCAATATTCGACTGAAGCTTTCTTT. This sequence encodes CASSQYSTEAFF.

The chain carries TRBV10-3 and TRBJ2-5, with TRBD1 as a possible D gene (6 bases). The DNA end is a closer match to TRBJ2-7, so the J assignment may be wrong. CDR3 length: 14 residues. Germline V CDR1 and CDR2: ENHRY, SYGVKD. CDR3 amino acids: CAISRVQGMGEQYF. The CDR3 nucleotides read TGTGCCATCAGTCGTGTACAGGGTATGGGCGAGCAGTACTTC.

The chain couples TRBV10-2 to TRBJ2-1; 12 positions match TRBD2. The junction had 15 bases not matched to a gene; V was cut back by 5 bases and J by 7 bases. CDR3 length: 18 amino acids. Germline-derived CDR1 and CDR2 are WSHSY and SAAADI. The chain's CDR3 is CASSPRGHGTSGSNEQFF. The CDR3 nucleotides read TGCGCCAGCAGTCCCCGGGGGCACGGGACTAGCGGGTCTAATGAGCAGTTCTTC.

This chain links TRBV4-3 with TRBJ1-2; no reliable D call. Trimming removed 6 bases from V and 9 bases from J, with 11 bases in between. In germline, CDR1 is LGHNA, CDR2 YSLEER. The CDR3 has 11 residues. CDR3 nucleotides: TGCGCCAGCAGTAGGAGGGATCGCTACACCTTC. This codes for CASSRRDRYTF.

The rearrangement links TRBV2 to TRBJ1-6; D call uncertain. Germline V gene lookup returns CDR1 SNHLY and CDR2 FYNNEI. Trimming removed 2 bases at V and 7 bases at J, with 0 bases between. The CDR3 spans 11 residues. The CDR3 reads CASSENSPLHF. For the CDR3, the DNA is TGTGCCAGCAGTGAAAATTCACCCCTCCACTTT.

CDR3 in DNA: TGTGCCAGTAGTCCCCCGACAGGGATGAACACTGAAGCTTTCTTT. This translates into CASSPPTGMNTEAFF. This chain links TRBV19 with TRBJ1-1; 7 positions agree with TRBD1. This CDR3 region has 15 residues. V dropped 5 bases and J dropped 0; count of bases not matched to a gene: 6. Germline V gene lookup returns CDR1 LNHDA and CDR2 SQIVND (reference sequence).

About this clone: Other nucleotide sequences from this sample produce the same CDR3. The chain couples TRBV5-6 to TRBJ2-7; the D gene is possibly TRBD1 (5 bases). V lost 2 bases, J lost 1 base, and 7 bases lay in between. CDR1 is SGHDT and CDR2 is YYEEEE in the germline V gene. The CDR3 has 13 amino acids. The CDR3 nucleotides are TGTGCCAGCAGCTTAAGGGGTTCCTACGAGCAGTACTTC. The encoded protein is CASSLRGSYEQYF.

The V and J genes are TRBV9 and TRBJ2-5, with 7 nucleotides matching TRBD2. Germline V gene data show CDR1 as SGDLS and CDR2 as YYNGEE. The V gene end was trimmed by 5 bases and the J gene end by 4 bases; junction bases not matched to a gene: 2. The CDR3 spans 12 residues. CDR3 DNA: TGTGCCAGCAGTGGCGGGGGAGAGACCCAGTACTTC. Translation: CASSGGGETQYF.

This chain links TRBV7-3 with TRBJ2-3, with D uncertain. In germline, CDR1 is SGHTA, CDR2 FQGTGA. V was trimmed by 4 bases and J by 4 bases, leaving 9 bases between them. CDR3 length: 13 amino acids. The chain's CDR3 is CASSSHLADTQYF. CDR3 nucleotides: TGTGCCAGCAGCTCTCACCTAGCAGATACGCAGTATTTT.